One and the same sample provided the 27 T cell receptor beta chains below, sequenced in a study of blood T cell repertoires in COVID-19. Repertoires were generated with immunoSEQ multiplex PCR, while TCRdb's copy carries only in-frame clones and drops some. The sample includes almost 100,000 clones, about nine tenths seen only once; the top ten take approximately 10%. Sequencing was carried out using peripheral blood. The receptor source for this set is a man aged 45-65 years with acute or convalescent COVID-19.

This clone was counted a single time. V is TRBV25-1 and J is TRBJ2-1, with 10 bases matching TRBD2. V shed 6 bases and J 5 bases; nucleotides not matched to a gene: 7. The germline CDR1 and CDR2 sequences are MGHDK and SYGVNS. This CDR3 comprises 15 residues. This chain's CDR3 is CASRRSGTSDNEQFF. For the CDR3, the DNA is TGTGCCAGCAGGCGTTCCGGGACTAGCGACAATGAGCAGTTCTTC.

V gene TRBV2 combines with J gene TRBJ1-6; the match to TRBD1 covers 8 bases. The germline CDR1 and CDR2 sequences are SNHLY and FYNNEI. This CDR3 comprises 15 residues. V was clipped by 4 bases and J by 9 bases; unmatched bases: 8. This CDR3 reads CASSAGRDRSSPLHF. CDR3 DNA: TGTGCCAGCAGTGCCGGCCGGGACAGGAGTTCACCCCTCCACTTT.

The chain employs TRBV5-4 and TRBJ2-3; 9 bases line up with TRBD2. V trimming: 2 bases; J trimming: 4 bases; junction bases outside the gene matches: 11. Germline V gene lookup returns CDR1 SGHNT and CDR2 YYREEE (reference sequence). The CDR3 spans 17 residues. In DNA, the CDR3 is TGTGCCAGCAGCTTTTCGCCTAGCGGGATGAACCCAGATACGCAGTATTTT. It codes for CASSFSPSGMNPDTQYF.

The chain carries TRBV5-6 and TRBJ2-5; 7 positions match TRBD2. The CDR3 contains 18 residues. Germline V gene data show CDR1 as SGHDT and CDR2 as YYEEEE. The trim removed 6 bases at V and 0 bases at J, leaving 17 bases unmatched. The CDR3 sequence is CASTLISVTSVYQETQYF. DNA for the CDR3: TGTGCCAGCACCCTAATTTCGGTCACTAGCGTGTACCAAGAGACCCAGTACTTC.

V gene TRBV27 combines with J gene TRBJ1-4; D unclear. Germline V gene data show CDR1 as MNHEY and CDR2 as SMNVEV (reference sequence). CDR3 size: 15 residues. V gave up 6 bases and J gave up 2 bases, with 13 bases separating them. For the CDR3, the DNA is TGTGCCAGCAGGAGGGCGGGAGGGACTAATGAAAAACTGTTTTTT. Translating it yields CASRRAGGTNEKLFF.

The chain is built from TRBV10-3 and TRBJ1-2; TRBD1 aligns across 9 bases. J gave up 4 bases and V 6 bases, and 9 bases lay outside the gene matches. CDR1 and CDR2 from the germline V gene are ENHRY and SYGVKD. The length of the CDR3 is 15 residues. The CDR3 reads CAIRGDRATTYGYTF. CDR3 coding DNA: TGTGCCATCAGGGGGGACAGGGCGACGACCTATGGCTACACCTTC.

The V call is TRBV24-1, the J call TRBJ1-1; D ambiguous. This CDR3 comprises 13 residues. Trimming cost V 7 bases and J 0 bases, with 8 bases left between them. The V gene's germline CDR1 is KGHDR and CDR2 SFDVKD. The CDR3 DNA follows: TGTGCCACCAGAGGAGCCCTGAACACTGAAGCTTTCTTT. This sequence encodes CATRGALNTEAFF.

The V and J genes are TRBV5-1 and TRBJ1-6, with 8 bases fitting TRBD1. Per the germline V gene, CDR1 is SGHRS and CDR2 is YFSETQ. CDR3 size: 17 residues. The ends lost 4 bases at V and 0 bases at J; junction bases unmatched: 6. Written as DNA, the CDR3 is TGCGCCAGCAGCAGGGACAGGCCTAGCTCCTATAATTCACCCCTCCACTTT. This codes for CASSRDRPSSYNSPLHF.

This chain joins TRBV9 and TRBJ2-1, with TRBD1 as a possible D gene (6 bases). Germline CDR1 and CDR2: SGDLS and YYNGEE. This CDR3 spans 16 amino acids. Trimming left V 3 bases short and J 9 bases short, with 22 bases between. This chain's CDR3 is CASSAMMGAGLAEQFF. As DNA, the CDR3 is TGTGCCAGCAGCGCAATGATGGGGGCAGGGCTAGCTGAGCAGTTCTTC.

The chain joins TRBV5-1 to TRBJ1-1; D uncertain. The ends were cut back, 2 bases at V and 3 bases at J, with 14 bases in the middle. The CDR3 extends over 15 amino acids. Germline values: CDR1 SGHRS, CDR2 YFSETQ. This chain's CDR3 is CASSFREVRDTEAFF. CDR3 bases: TGCGCCAGCAGCTTTAGGGAGGTTAGGGACACTGAAGCTTTCTTT. Looking up the rest from reference TRBV5-1 and TRBJ1-1 gives the full variable domain: KAGVTQTPRYLIKTRGQQVTLSCSPISGHRSVSWYQQTPGQGLQFLFEYFSETQRNKGNFPGRFSGRQFSNSRSEMNVSTLELGDSALYLCASSFREVRDTEAFFGQGTRLTVV.

The rearrangement links TRBV5-1 to TRBJ2-1; 11 bases are a match to TRBD2. The germline gives CDR1 SGHRS, CDR2 YFSETQ. This CDR3 is built from 15 residues. V dropped 0 bases and J dropped 9; count of bases not matched to a gene: 5. CDR3 nucleotides: TGCGCCAGCAGCTTGGCCCAACTAGCGGGAGCTGAGCAGTTCTTC. This codes for CASSLAQLAGAEQFF.

This chain links TRBV21-1 with TRBJ1-1; the table gives TRBD1 as D, unverified against the DNA. TRBV21-1 is flagged as a pseudogene. The CDR3 length is 17 residues. The DNA of the CDR3 is TGTGCCAGCAGCAAAGACCCAGGGGAAGTCGCAAGCGCTGAAGCTTTCTTT. Residues: CASSKDPGEVASAEAFF.

This clone was seen once. The chain recombines TRBV30 with TRBJ2-1; D might be TRBD2 (5 bases). Germline values: CDR1 GTSNPN, CDR2 SVGIG (reference sequence). V lost 3 bases and J 5 bases, leaving 14 bases between the germline ends. The CDR3 extends over 14 amino acids. CDR3 amino acids: CAWRLGGRNNEQFF. The CDR3 bases are TGTGCCTGGAGGCTTGGCGGGCGGAACAATGAGCAGTTCTTC.

In its sample, this clone was seen once. This chain links TRBV9 with TRBJ2-5, with TRBD2 matching over 8 bases. CDR3 length: 15 amino acids. Germline trimming cut 1 base from V and 5 bases from J; bases unmatched to any gene: 7. Germline CDR1 SGDLS, CDR2 YYNGEE. The CDR3 region is CASSVMGLGSETQYF. In DNA form, the CDR3 reads TGTGCCAGCAGCGTAATGGGACTAGGTAGTGAGACCCAGTACTTC.

The chain has TRBV6-5 and TRBJ1-3; 8 nucleotides agree with TRBD1. The CDR3 has 15 residues. With V trimmed by 5 bases and J by 6 bases, 9 bases remained unmatched. Germline V gene data show CDR1 as MNHEY and CDR2 as SVGAGI. The CDR3 DNA is TGTGCCAGCAGTCCGACAGGGGATGGCACAAACACCATATATTTT. It specifies CASSPTGDGTNTIYF.

The chain has TRBV2 and TRBJ2-3; D gene uncertain. The V and J ends lost 6 bases and 0 bases respectively, with 10 bases between them. The germline CDR1 and CDR2 sequences are SNHLY and FYNNEI. The CDR3 is 14 amino acids. DNA of the CDR3: TGTGCCAGCAGCTCCCTGACTAGCACAGATACGCAGTATTTT. Protein: CASSSLTSTDTQYF.

The rearrangement links TRBV4-1 to TRBJ2-1; 9 bases align to TRBD2. V trimming: 0 bases; J trimming: 5 bases; junction bases outside the gene matches: 11. Looked up from germline, CDR1 is MGHRA and CDR2 is YSYEKL. This CDR3 comprises 18 residues. The CDR3 region is CASSQEWLAGQLNNEQFF. CDR3 DNA sequence: TGCGCCAGCAGCCAAGAATGGCTAGCGGGGCAATTAAACAATGAGCAGTTCTTC.

The rearrangement uses TRBV5-6 and TRBJ1-3; D ambiguous. From germline, CDR1 is SGHDT and CDR2 YYEEEE. The CDR3 spans 13 residues. The V and J ends lost 4 bases and 0 bases respectively, with 5 bases between them. The CDR3 spells CASSPLSGNTIYF. The CDR3 coding sequence is TGTGCCAGCAGCCCCCTCTCTGGAAACACCATATATTTT. The full variable domain, its missing parts supplied by reference TRBV5-6 and TRBJ1-3, is DAGVTQSPTHLIKTRGQQVTLRCSPKSGHDTVSWYQQALGQGPQFIFQYYEEEERQRGNFPDRFSGHQFPNYSSELNVNALLLGDSALYLCASSPLSGNTIYFGEGSWLTVV.

The rearrangement uses TRBV5-1 and TRBJ2-3; 9 bases match TRBD1. Germline lookup yields CDR1 SGHRS and CDR2 YFSETQ. The length of the CDR3 is 15 residues. The V segment lost 3 bases and the J segment 5 bases; nucleotides outside the gene matches: 7. The CDR3 loop is CASSSGQGSGDTQYF. CDR3 bases: TGCGCCAGCAGCTCGGGACAGGGTTCCGGAGATACGCAGTATTTT.

V is TRBV27 and J is TRBJ1-1, with 8 bases fitting TRBD1. Looked up from germline, CDR1 is MNHEY and CDR2 is SMNVEV (reference sequence). The CDR3 consists of 16 residues. Losses at the gene ends were 5 bases for V and 2 bases for J; bases not matched to a gene: 10. Here the CDR3 reads CASSRRQGKGNTEAFF. The CDR3 nucleotides read TGTGCCAGCAGTCGACGACAGGGGAAGGGAAACACTGAAGCTTTCTTT.

The rearrangement uses TRBV11-2 and TRBJ2-7; the match to TRBD2 covers 7 bases. Germline CDR1 and CDR2: SGHAT and FQNNGV. The CDR3 has 14 amino acids. The trim removed 4 bases at V and 2 bases at J, leaving 5 bases unmatched. Here the CDR3 reads CASSSTGGTYEQYF. The DNA for the CDR3 is TGTGCCAGCAGCTCTACGGGAGGTACCTACGAGCAGTACTTC.

The J gene is TRBJ1-6, the V gene TRBV3-1 (or the pseudogene TRBV3-2), with D hard to call. CDR1 LGHDT and CDR2 YNNKEL come from the germline V gene (reference sequence). The V end was cut by 2 bases, the J end by 10 bases, with 12 bases between. This CDR3 comprises 14 residues. CDR3 in DNA: TGTGCCAGCAGCCAACACGGGTATGGCTCACCCCTCCACTTT. Amino acid sequence: CASSQHGYGSPLHF.

The CDR3 DNA reads as TGTGCCAGCGAATACAGGGGGAACACTGAAGCTTTCTTT. This sequence encodes CASEYRGNTEAFF. V and J are TRBV2 and TRBJ1-1, with 7 nucleotides matching TRBD1. V shed 8 bases, J shed 1 base, and the junction held 4 bases outside the gene matches. CDR1 and CDR2 (germline): SNHLY, FYNNEI. This CDR3 contains 13 residues.

The chain recombines TRBV5-4 with TRBJ2-1; 9 bases line up with TRBD1. J gave up 8 bases and V 0 bases, and 6 bases lay outside the gene matches. Germline CDR1 and CDR2: SGHNT and YYREEE (reference sequence). The CDR3 runs 15 residues. The CDR3 DNA is TGTGCCAGCAGCTTGGCCGGGACAGGGTTGGATGAGCAGTTCTTC. Amino acid sequence: CASSLAGTGLDEQFF. Drawing the rest from reference TRBV5-4 and TRBJ2-1, the complete variable domain is ETGVTQSPTHLIKTRGQQVTLRCSSQSGHNTVSWYQQALGQGPQFIFQYYREEENGRGNFPPRFSGLQFPNYSSELNVNALELDDSALYLCASSLAGTGLDEQFFGPGTRLTVL.

The chain combines TRBV6-5 with TRBJ1-5, with unresolved D. Germline V gene data show CDR1 as MNHEY and CDR2 as SVGAGI. The germline V and J ends were trimmed by 8 bases and 1 base, with 12 bases remaining between them. This CDR3 comprises 14 residues. In DNA form, the CDR3 reads TGTGCCAGCGAAAGTGGGCAAAGCAATCAGCCCCAGCATTTT. It codes for CASESGQSNQPQHF.

The chain couples TRBV2 to TRBJ1-6; TRBD1 matches at 9 bases. There are 17 residues in the CDR3. In germline, CDR1 is SNHLY, CDR2 FYNNEI. The junction had 19 bases not matched to a gene; V was cut back by 5 bases and J by 14 bases. This CDR3 is CASSLHPPGQGWVALHF. The CDR3 DNA is TGTGCCAGCAGTCTCCACCCACCGGGACAGGGTTGGGTGGCCCTCCACTTT.

The chain employs TRBV30 and TRBJ2-7; perhaps TRBD1 as D (6 bases). V was clipped by 1 base and J by 6 bases, with 19 bases between them. The CDR3 is 15 amino acids. From germline, CDR1 is GTSNPN and CDR2 SVGIG (reference sequence). Here the CDR3 DNA reads TGTGCCTGGAGTGAACCTCAATCCTACAGGGTCGAGCAGTACTTC. Residues: CAWSEPQSYRVEQYF.